The clone carrying this T cell receptor beta chain was counted a few times. The antigen is unknown. MiXCR, applied by TCRdb to the 5' RACE reads, yields one record per CDR3 protein. The sample holds some 250,000 distinct CDR3 sequences, 9.5% to 15% seen once. The CDR3 covers 15 residues. Germline V gene data show CDR1 as LGHNA and CDR2 as YSLEER. V dropped 0 bases and J dropped 2; count of bases not matched to a gene: 3. The source of the sample is a study of identical twins. Study-wide findings and caveats: Models came in too low on out-of-frame TCR alpha sharing in monozygotic twins.

This sample was also put to use in a study of yellow fever vaccine responses in identical twins. That paper adds: As reported, the vaccine T cell response of twins seemed partly convergent and partly personalized.

The specimen was memory (CD45RO+) T cells sorted from blood. The V and J genes are TRBV4-3 and TRBJ2-7; 8 nucleotides align to TRBD1. The receptor's source is a woman under 30 in good health. Here the CDR3 DNA reads TGCGCCAGCAGCCAAGAAGGGACAGGCCCCTACGAGCAGTACTTC. It specifies CASSQEGTGPYEQYF.